This T cell receptor beta chain was identified in a study of cytomegalovirus exposure and HLA in healthy donors (dated by TCRdb to about 2017). The study in broad terms: An earlier analysis of some 600 of the donors reported 276 Gb of sequence data and 117 million unique TCR beta sequences obtained from some 200 million T cells. To study patterns of TCR occurrence, a later analysis re-analyzed previously published TCR beta repertoires from under 750 donors and added high-resolution HLA genotyping. Of the approximately 400 genotyped donors, over 80% were placed in the genetic ancestry cluster associated with self-reported Caucasian donors. Every discovery cohort repertoire had been produced on one sequencing platform. About 300 gigabases of sequencing data and around 80 million unique TCR sequences made up an early release that covered 640 HLA-typed donors. To predict cytomegalovirus infection status, the study combined high-throughput TCR immunosequencing, statistical association of individual TCRs with disease status, and machine learning. Donor age, sex, ethnicity and CMV serostatus were compiled together with the repertoire data. The aim of the study was to test whether cataloging public T cell receptors could identify signatures of past pathogen exposure. To decide whether each TCR beta V gene segment behaved as functional or pseudogenic, an earlier analysis of approximately 590 of the donors relied on high-throughput TCR beta sequencing. Rather than using new phenotypic data, the later analysis identified candidate immune exposures from TCR beta sequences and from how often those sequences occurred across donors. The study profiled the T cell repertoires of about 640 subjects by immunosequencing and related them to cytomegalovirus serostatus. A later genetic analysis took genome-wide SNP genotypes for about 65% of the roughly 670 donors and used that subset as a discovery cohort. Typing coverage differed by locus: A, B, C, DRB1 and DQB1 were typed in about 629-630 donors, DQA1 in about 510, DPA1 in some 600, and DPB1 in 472. In addition to the first cohort of around 670 subjects, a separate validation cohort of 130 or so different subjects was used. A handful of DR-DQ haplotypes were handled as single units for association and clustering because linkage in the cohort was strong. Among roughly 370 genotyped donors of the cohort, an average of around 240,000 unique TCR beta nucleotide sequences were sequenced per donor, about a sixth of them non-productive. HLA typing included class I and class II loci at four-digit resolution. The full study reports these points: While some public TCRs were present in many individuals, most TCR sequences turned up only very rarely across donors. Most CMV-associated TCR beta chains appeared to be HLA-restricted in a later analysis, and the HLA associations seemed to be driven largely by CMV exposure. Because counts were too low, roughly 17 rarely observed V segments, including chromosome 9 orphons, were left out of the earlier analysis of about 620 of the donors. A later analysis associated about 16,000 TCR beta sequences with specific HLA alleles at a false discovery rate of 0.05. In a later analysis, TCR association rates were found to vary across HLA loci, with the most associated TCRs seen for DRB1 alleles and the fewest for HLA-C alleles. Some IMGT-functional V segments, including TRBV6-2 and TRBV6-3, could not be distinguished by the 87-base-pair reads and were therefore excluded. A further reported finding was that TCR beta sequences accurately predicted the HLA-A and HLA-B alleles for most subjects in the first cohort. According to the authors, the approach could potentially be generalized to other disease states and immunological phenotypes. According to a later genetic analysis, donors in an Asian-associated ancestry cluster had fewer N-insertions in productive TCRs than the approximately 710-donor mean. A later genetic analysis associated a missense DCLRE1C variant with V-gene and J-gene trimming of TCR beta chains, and an independent cohort replicated the association. The cohort was sequenced for TCR beta chains only, and without alpha or paired-chain data the features that could be detected were limited. Because HLA typing was missing for some donors at each locus, association tests included only the typed subset. In a later analysis, HLA-associated TCR beta chains were found to be more clonally expanded and to have lower generation probabilities than equally common non-associated chains. In a later analysis, several top co-occurrence clusters were reported to appear linked to parvovirus B19, influenza, CMV and Epstein-Barr virus. A cluster of highly shared sequence variants was judged likely to represent a technical artifact of the sequencing pipeline. CMV serostatus was the only immune exposure information available for the cohort. The study gave a list of roughly 150 TCR beta chains associated with cytomegalovirus. Strong co-occurrence of HLA alleles, especially DR and DQ, made assigning TCR associations to individual alleles difficult. In vitro tests confirmed that three of the cytomegalovirus-associated TCR beta chains recognize cytomegalovirus antigens. In an earlier analysis of 587 of the donors, most TCR beta V segments were observed in productive rearrangements about 87% or about 30% of the time, broadly matching IMGT annotations. Correlated functional status among segregating V segments might reflect linkage disequilibrium, but an unknown experimental factor could not be ruled out. Roughly uniform sequencing depth across donors was assumed in presence/absence analyses, although this assumption may not hold. The classifier was reported to diagnose cytomegalovirus status with high specificity and sensitivity in both the original and validation cohorts.

From its cysteine to its phenylalanine, the CDR3 spans 15 amino acids. The entry retains the CDR3 DNA only, 45 bases that are in frame from base 1. As encoded in the germline V gene, CDR1 is WSHSY while CDR2 is SAAADI. From V the trimming removes 3 bases and from J it removes 3 bases, while the gene matches leave 8 bases of the junction unaccounted for. The cohort was made up of 500 to 850 healthy bone marrow donors. At the time of sampling, every cohort member was nominally healthy, though immune exposures that went unrecorded were likely present. The donor was CMV seropositive and was included in the group of 250 to 300 seropositive cohort members. Each donor provided a peripheral blood sample, and peripheral blood mononuclear cells were used for TCR beta sequencing. The Qiagen DNeasy Blood Extraction Kit was used to extract genomic DNA from the blood cell samples. Library preparation employed the immunoSEQ multiplex PCR assay. A mixture of 60 forward primers for TCR Vbeta segments and 13 reverse primers for TCR Jbeta segments was used in the multiplex PCR. A multiplex PCR assay on genomic DNA amplified the CDR3 region of rearranged TCR beta genes. Amplified TCR beta libraries were sequenced as 87-base-pair reads on the Illumina HiSeq System. The study's processing was this. A later analysis counted approximately 84 million unique TCR beta chains across the 670 or so repertoires, and about 10 million of these chains were shared by at least two donors. Raw reads were error-corrected and collapsed into unique sequences with a nearest-neighbor algorithm that merged closely related sequences to remove PCR and sequencing errors. CDR3 sequences were aligned to IMGT reference sequences to assign V, D and J gene segments. For a sequence to be retained, at least a six-nucleotide match to both a V gene segment and a J gene segment was required. Rearrangements were called productive when the CDR3 lacked stop codons and stayed in frame with V and J; all others were non-productive. Following IMGT convention, CDR3 was defined as the stretch from the second conserved V-encoded cysteine to the conserved J-encoded phenylalanine. In an earlier analysis of 550 to 650 of the donors, sequences lacking an unambiguous match to a single V gene segment were excluded. An earlier analysis of a few hundred of the donors classified V segments as functional when productive rearrangements were above 56.7% and as segregating when the standard deviation between donors was above 5%. A statistical classification framework was built for diagnosing cytomegalovirus status from the catalog of TCR beta chain sequences. In a later analysis, V and J genes were assigned by comparing TCR nucleotide sequences against IMGT/GENE-DB human TR gene sequences. The TCRdist pipeline was used in a later analysis to assign CDR3 sequences and most-parsimonious VDJ recombination scenarios. In a later analysis, each TCR beta chain was defined by its CDR3 amino acid sequence together with its V-gene family, and reads lacking a unique V-gene family were excluded. To address suspected cross-contamination and a sequencing artifact, a later analysis removed roughly 580 highly shared, low-generation-probability nucleotide sequences. A later analysis calculated a clonal expansion index for each public chain from normalized within-repertoire ranks of inferred template counts. In a later analysis, generation probabilities were computed with a VDJ recombination model fitted to out-of-frame rearrangements, and the resulting probabilities were checked against IGoR. In a later analysis, TCR-TCR, TCR-HLA and TCR-CMV co-occurrence was scored with hypergeometric tests, and a repertoire-size bias correction was applied to TCR pairs. A later analysis estimated false discovery rates by permuting HLA or CMV assignments 20 times. A later analysis grouped co-occurring TCRs with DBSCAN, adding TCRdist sequence similarity when clustering within HLA-allele-positive subsets. Repertoires with fewer than 30,000 or more than 120,000 public chains, plus five repertoires with anomalous nucleotide sharing, were excluded from co-occurrence clustering. TCRdb carries this immuneACCESS record with in-frame sequences only. Its versions omit some clonotypes, under half of them owing to an unresolved V gene in the studies checked, with the rest unexplained. From that table come the V and J calls and clone size; the DNA was used to work out D and trimming. For this sample there are 100,000 to 150,000 clones; 83% appear just once. In total, the top ten clones hold approximately 3.5% of the sample.

Regarding this clone: Its antigen is unknown. Per-base quality was not reported, and no clone a single base away is much larger than it.

Recombination connected TRBV10-2 to TRBJ2-7, with 7 middle bases fitting TRBD2. Sequencing input: PBMCs. The TCR originated in a woman in her thirties or forties in good health and CMV-seropositive. The sequenced DNA is TGCGCCAGCAGTGATCCGACTAGCAGCTACTACGAGCAGTACTTC. Translated, this is CASSDPTSSYYEQYF.